Following are 27 T cell receptor beta chains from one sample sequenced in a study of response to subunit inactivated influenza vaccine (dated by TCRdb to the late 2010s). The method behind the library was RT-PCR. Reads for this sample came from an Illumina HiSeq 2500. The raw public reads went through TCRdb reprocessing: fastp at Q25, MiXCR clone calling, in-frame beta chains kept. CDR3 protein sequences are deduplicated, and each keeps its most common genes and DNA. Counted in this sample were about 540,000 distinct CDR3 sequences; around 25% of them appeared once. The top ten hold 2.5% to 3% of the sample. The sample was also reused in another study, on T cells expressing NK-cell markers. The second study, in turn, reports: TCR beta cDNA libraries were made by 5'RACE template switching that added a universal primer site and unique molecular identifiers.

The sample in question was CD4+ T cells sorted from PBMCs, obtained 11 to 12 days after vaccination. The receptors stem from a man aged 50 or older who received an inactivated influenza vaccine. Donor details come from another sample of the same person, matched by shared clones.

V is TRBV6-1 and J is TRBJ2-5; no reliable D call. V shed 1 base and J shed 1 base, with 10 bases lying between them. The CDR3 extends over 15 amino acids. The germline CDR1 and CDR2 sequences are MNHNS and SASEGT. CDR3 region: CASSEDARAQETQYF. The CDR3 DNA is TGTGCCAGCAGTGAAGATGCTAGGGCCCAAGAGACCCAGTACTTC.

About this clonotype: One end of the junction varies from germline; a read error may be responsible. This chain connects TRBV7-9 to TRBJ2-1; D not certain. This CDR3 is built from 13 residues. CDR1 and CDR2 from the germline V gene are SEHNR and FQNEAQ (reference sequence). For the CDR3, the DNA is TGTGCCAGCAGCTTAGGAAGCAGTGGCGCACTAATCTTC. This encodes CASSLGSSGALIF.

This clonotype was counted a few times. The chain combines TRBV5-1 with TRBJ2-3, with 7 bases aligning to TRBD2. The CDR3 is 15 amino acids. In germline, CDR1 is SGHRS, CDR2 YFSETQ. Losses at the gene ends were 0 bases for V and 4 bases for J; bases not matched to a gene: 5. The CDR3 coding sequence is TGCGCCAGCAGCTTGGAGGCGGGGGTGCCAGATACGCAGTATTTT. Translated: CASSLEAGVPDTQYF.

This clonotype was counted only a few times. V usage is TRBV4-1 and J usage is TRBJ1-3; tentatively, D is TRBD1 (6 bases). The CDR3 spans 15 residues. CDR1 and CDR2 (germline): MGHRA, YSYEKL. Trimming took 3 bases from V and 6 from J, leaving 15 bases between them. CDR3 protein: CASSQLRTVINTIYF. CDR3 nucleotides: TGCGCCAGCAGCCAGCTACGGACAGTGATAAACACCATATATTTT.

The chain employs TRBV9 and TRBJ1-2, with D possibly matching TRBD1 (6 bases). The CDR3 extends over 14 amino acids. The ends were cut back, 3 bases at V and 4 bases at J, with 13 bases in the middle. CDR1 SGDLS and CDR2 YYNGEE come from the germline V gene. CDR3 nucleotide sequence: TGTGCCAGCAGCGCCCAGGGGTCGGGCTATGGCTACACCTTC. It specifies CASSAQGSGYGYTF.

This chain links TRBV12-3 or TRBV12-4 with TRBJ1-2; D is uncertain. Trimming took 1 base from V and 10 from J, leaving 19 bases between them. There are 15 residues in the CDR3. CDR3 nucleotide sequence: TGTGCCAGCAGTTTAGGACTTTCCCCCGGGTTGGTCTACACCTTC. It encodes CASSLGLSPGLVYTF.

This clonotype was counted between two and nine times. The chain is built from TRBV7-2 and TRBJ2-5; D possibly matches TRBD1 or TRBD2 (5 bases each). Per the germline V gene, CDR1 is SGHTA and CDR2 is FQGNSA. V was clipped by 5 bases and J by 4 bases, with 17 bases between them. The CDR3 consists of 15 residues. The DNA for the CDR3 is TGTGCCAGCAGCCTAACCGGGACCTTTGGAGAGACCCAGTACTTC. Translation gives CASSLTGTFGETQYF.

The table lists this clonotype with a few counts. This chain links TRBV20-1 with TRBJ2-1; no reliable D call. Germline V gives CDR1 DFQATT, CDR2 SNEGSKA (reference sequence). This CDR3 region has 13 residues. Trimming stripped 1 base from V and 4 bases from J, with 8 bases between. CDR3 nucleotide sequence: TGCAGTGCTAGAGTACACAGATACAATGAGCAGTTCTTC. Encoded protein: CSARVHRYNEQFF.

This clonotype was counted a few times. This chain links TRBV5-5 with TRBJ1-6; no clear D gene. V lost 2 bases to trimming and J lost 10 bases, with 16 bases between them. Germline-derived CDR1 and CDR2 are SGHKS and YYEKEE (reference sequence). The CDR3 loop spans 15 amino acids. In DNA form, the CDR3 reads TGTGCCAGCAGCTTACGGCCCGGGAGGGAATCACCCCTCCACTTT. The encoded protein is CASSLRPGRESPLHF.

The chain recombines TRBV23-1 with TRBJ2-3; 7 bases match TRBD2. TRBV23-1 is designated an ORF whose function remains uncertain. The trim removed 6 bases at V and 4 bases at J, leaving 10 bases unmatched. The CDR3 runs to 15 residues. CDR3 DNA sequence: TGCGCCAGCAGCAACCCGGGGGGAGGTGCAGATACGCAGTATTTT. Protein sequence: CASSNPGGGADTQYF.

V usage is TRBV15 and J usage is TRBJ1-2, with D possibly being TRBD1 (5 bases). There are 15 residues in the CDR3. Germline V gene data show CDR1 as LNHNV and CDR2 as YYDKDF (reference sequence). V lost 4 bases, J lost 4 bases, and 16 bases lay in between. The CDR3 nucleotides read TGTGCCACCAGCACCGGGACCGAGACTCTCTATGGCTACACCTTC. This translates into CATSTGTETLYGYTF.

The rearrangement uses TRBV9 and TRBJ2-5; D call uncertain. Trimming stripped 0 bases from V and 3 bases from J, with 6 bases between. The CDR3 extends over 13 amino acids. CDR1 and CDR2 (germline): SGDLS, YYNGEE. The CDR3, as DNA: TGTGCCAGCAGCGTAGGGGCTGAAGAGACCCAGTACTTC. As protein: CASSVGAEETQYF.

This clonotype was counted a few times. The V call is TRBV6-2 or TRBV6-3, the J call TRBJ2-2; unclear D gene. The V and J ends lost 2 bases and 1 base respectively, with 8 bases between them. From germline, CDR1 is MNHEY and CDR2 SVGEGT. The CDR3 runs to 15 residues. The DNA of the CDR3 is TGTGCCAGCAGTTACCAATGGGGGAACACCGGGGAGCTGTTTTTT. Translated: CASSYQWGNTGELFF.

This clonotype was seen only a few times. The V and J genes are TRBV4-3 and TRBJ1-4; the match to TRBD1 covers 9 bases. The junction had 3 bases not matched to a gene; V was cut back by 2 bases and J by 2 bases. The CDR3 is 16 amino acids. In germline, CDR1 is LGHNA, CDR2 YSLEER. The CDR3 region has the DNA TGCGCCAGCAGCCAACGGACAGGGGCCACTAATGAAAAACTGTTTTTT. Residues: CASSQRTGATNEKLFF.

Only a few counts were recorded for this clonotype. CDR3 coding DNA: TGTGCCAGCAGTTACGGGGTCAGGGGTACGGAGACCCAGTACTTC. Translated, it gives CASSYGVRGTETQYF. This chain joins TRBV6-5 and TRBJ2-5, with a possible D match to TRBD1 (6 bases). There are 15 residues in the CDR3. Germline CDR1 MNHEY, CDR2 SVGAGI. The germline V and J ends were trimmed by 2 bases and 5 bases, with 15 bases remaining between them.

This clonotype was observed many times. Germline and junction disagree at one end, which may indicate a read error. The V call is TRBV12-3 or TRBV12-4, the J call TRBJ1-6; D not certain. There are 14 residues in the CDR3. As DNA, the CDR3 is TGCGCCAGCAGCTTGGAGGGCGGGAATTCACCCCTCCACTTT. Translation gives CASSLEGGNSPLHF.

The chain has TRBV9 and TRBJ2-1; the match to TRBD2 covers 14 bases. The V and J ends lost 3 bases and 5 bases, in that order; junction bases with no gene match: 1. This CDR3 region has 15 residues. The germline gives CDR1 SGDLS, CDR2 YYNGEE. For the CDR3, the DNA is TGTGCCAGCAGCGGGGGACTAGCGGGGGACAATGAGCAGTTCTTC. Encoded protein: CASSGGLAGDNEQFF.

The V call is TRBV20-1, the J call TRBJ2-5; the match to TRBD2 covers 11 bases. This CDR3 spans 15 amino acids. The germline gives CDR1 DFQATT, CDR2 SNEGSKA (reference sequence). The V gene end was trimmed by 3 bases and the J gene end by 2 bases; junction bases not matched to a gene: 5. The CDR3 sequence is CSARGTSGKQETQYF. As DNA, the CDR3 is TGCAGTGCTAGGGGGACTAGCGGCAAACAAGAGACCCAGTACTTC.

The chain links TRBV6-2 or TRBV6-3 to TRBJ2-7; D is unclear. The V end lost 7 bases, the J end lost 2 bases, and 6 bases lay between the germline ends. The CDR3 is 11 amino acids. CDR1 MNHEY and CDR2 SVGEGT come from the germline V gene. The CDR3 is CASNRPYEQYF. CDR3 bases: TGTGCCAGCAATCGCCCCTACGAGCAGTACTTC.

This clonotype came up a few times. The chain has TRBV10-3 and TRBJ1-1; D not certain. Germline CDR1 and CDR2: ENHRY and SYGVKD. The CDR3 covers 13 residues. The ends were cut back, 10 bases at V and 1 base at J, with 13 bases in the middle. CDR3 loop: CATSPLGNTEAFF. The CDR3 region has the DNA TGTGCCACCTCCCCCCTTGGGAACACTGAAGCTTTCTTT.

This clonotype occurred a few times. The V gene is TRBV6-2 or TRBV6-3, the J gene TRBJ2-1, with a tentative D call TRBD1 (6 bases). The CDR3 is made up of 13 amino acids. CDR1 is MNHEY, CDR2 SVGEGT, per germline. Trimming pared 2 bases from V and 10 bases from J, leaving 12 bases between. The DNA for the CDR3 is TGTGCCAGCAGTTACGAGGGGGTCGGGGAGCAGTTCTTC. Translated: CASSYEGVGEQFF.

This clonotype has only a few counts. The chain combines TRBV20-1 with TRBJ2-5; D perhaps matches TRBD1 (5 bases). Germline CDR1 reads DFQATT; CDR2 reads SNEGSKA (reference sequence). There are 13 residues in the CDR3. CDR3 region: CSQKGDGAETQYF. The CDR3 DNA sequence: TGCAGCCAGAAAGGGGATGGGGCGGAGACCCAGTACTTC.

This chain uses TRBV4-3 with TRBJ2-2; D unresolved. Per germline, CDR1 LGHNA and CDR2 YSLEER. The CDR3 spans 15 residues. Trimming shortened V by 0 bases and J by 1 base, and 6 bases separated the two germline ends. The CDR3 DNA reads as TGCGCCAGCAGCCAAGACAGCCTGAACACCGGGGAGCTGTTTTTT. This translates into CASSQDSLNTGELFF.

This clonotype was found once. A much bigger clone sits one base away, suggesting this may be a read error. This chain connects TRBV10-3 to TRBJ2-7, with 8 bases aligning to TRBD1. Germline CDR1 and CDR2: ENHRY and SYGVKD. The CDR3 runs to 15 residues. The DNA of the CDR3 is TGTGCCATCGGTGAGTCAGGGACAGGTTCCTACGAGCAGTACTTC. Translation: CAIGESGTGSYEQYF.

The V and J genes are TRBV12-3 or TRBV12-4 and TRBJ1-1; 7 nucleotides agree with TRBD1. With V trimmed by 3 bases and J by 6 bases, 7 bases remained unmatched. The CDR3 is 14 residues long. The CDR3 DNA follows: TGTGCCAGCAGTTTGGACAGGTCTTGGTCTGAAGCTTTCTTT. It is translated as CASSLDRSWSEAFF.

The chain uses TRBV12-3 or TRBV12-4 and TRBJ2-4; D is perhaps TRBD1 (5 bases). V was clipped by 4 bases and J by 0 bases, with 7 bases between them. The CDR3 spans 14 residues. The CDR3: CASSSRVAKNIQYF. CDR3 bases: TGTGCCAGCAGTTCCAGGGTAGCCAAAAACATTCAGTACTTC.

This clonotype came up a few times. The chain carries TRBV10-3 and TRBJ2-1, with D tentatively TRBD1 (5 bases). V lost 4 bases and J lost 6, with 13 bases in between. This CDR3 contains 14 residues. Looked up from germline, CDR1 is ENHRY and CDR2 is SYGVKD. CDR3 in DNA: TGTGCCATCAGTGTCGGCAGGGTTGGCAATGAGCAGTTCTTC. Translated: CAISVGRVGNEQFF.